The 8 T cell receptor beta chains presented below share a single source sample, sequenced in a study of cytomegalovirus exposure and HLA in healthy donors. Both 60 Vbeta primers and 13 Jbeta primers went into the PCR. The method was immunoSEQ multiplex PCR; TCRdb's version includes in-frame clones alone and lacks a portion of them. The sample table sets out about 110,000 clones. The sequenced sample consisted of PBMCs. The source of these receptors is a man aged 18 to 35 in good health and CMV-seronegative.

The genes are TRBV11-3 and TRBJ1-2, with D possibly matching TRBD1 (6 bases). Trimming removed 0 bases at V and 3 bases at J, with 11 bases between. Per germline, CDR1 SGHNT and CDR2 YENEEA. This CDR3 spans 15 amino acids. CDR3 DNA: TGTGCCAGCAGCTTAGATCCGACAGGCCACTATGGCTACACCTTC. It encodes CASSLDPTGHYGYTF.

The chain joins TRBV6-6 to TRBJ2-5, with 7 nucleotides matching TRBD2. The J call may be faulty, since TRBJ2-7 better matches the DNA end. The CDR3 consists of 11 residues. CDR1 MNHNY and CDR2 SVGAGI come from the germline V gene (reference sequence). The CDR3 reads CAIKGGYEQYF. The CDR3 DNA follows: TGTGCCATCAAGGGAGGGTACGAGCAGTACTTC.

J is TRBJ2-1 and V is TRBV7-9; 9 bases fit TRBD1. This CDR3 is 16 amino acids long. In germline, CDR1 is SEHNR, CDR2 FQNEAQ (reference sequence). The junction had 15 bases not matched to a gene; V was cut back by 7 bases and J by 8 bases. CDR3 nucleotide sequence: TGTGCCAGCAACCCCTCGTTGGGACAGGGTACTGATGAGCAGTTCTTC. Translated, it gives CASNPSLGQGTDEQFF.

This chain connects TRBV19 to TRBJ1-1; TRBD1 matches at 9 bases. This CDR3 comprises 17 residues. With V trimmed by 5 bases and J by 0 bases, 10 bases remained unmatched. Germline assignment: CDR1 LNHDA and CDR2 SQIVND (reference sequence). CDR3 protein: CASSPRGTGLMNTEAFF. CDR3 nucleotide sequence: TGTGCCAGTAGTCCCAGGGGGACAGGGCTGATGAACACTGAAGCTTTCTTT.

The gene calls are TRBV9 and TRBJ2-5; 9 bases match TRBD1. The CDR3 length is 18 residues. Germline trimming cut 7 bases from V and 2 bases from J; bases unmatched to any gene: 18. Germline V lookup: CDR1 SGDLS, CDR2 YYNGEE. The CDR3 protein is CASSKTPSRGQGQETQYF. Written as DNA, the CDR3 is TGTGCCAGCTCGAAAACACCTTCGCGAGGACAGGGGCAAGAGACCCAGTACTTC.

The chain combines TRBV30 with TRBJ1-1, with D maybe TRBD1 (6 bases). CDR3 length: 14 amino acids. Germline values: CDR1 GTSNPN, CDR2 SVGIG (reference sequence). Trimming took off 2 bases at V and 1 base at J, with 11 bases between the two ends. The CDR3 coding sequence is TGTGCCTGGAGTAGGACAGCCAGGAACACTGAAGCTTTCTTT. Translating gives CAWSRTARNTEAFF.

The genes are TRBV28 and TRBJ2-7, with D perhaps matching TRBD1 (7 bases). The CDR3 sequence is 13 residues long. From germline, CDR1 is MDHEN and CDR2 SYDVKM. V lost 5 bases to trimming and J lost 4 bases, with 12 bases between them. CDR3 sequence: CASSPTGRYEQYF. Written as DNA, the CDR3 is TGTGCCAGCAGTCCGACAGGGAGGTACGAGCAGTACTTC.

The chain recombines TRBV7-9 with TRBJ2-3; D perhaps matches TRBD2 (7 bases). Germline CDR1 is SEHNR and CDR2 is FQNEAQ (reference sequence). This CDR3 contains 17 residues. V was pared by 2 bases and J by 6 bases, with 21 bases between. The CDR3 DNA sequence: TGTGCCAGCAGCTTAACGCGGGGGCCCCAGATGTCGGATACGCAGTATTTT. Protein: CASSLTRGPQMSDTQYF.